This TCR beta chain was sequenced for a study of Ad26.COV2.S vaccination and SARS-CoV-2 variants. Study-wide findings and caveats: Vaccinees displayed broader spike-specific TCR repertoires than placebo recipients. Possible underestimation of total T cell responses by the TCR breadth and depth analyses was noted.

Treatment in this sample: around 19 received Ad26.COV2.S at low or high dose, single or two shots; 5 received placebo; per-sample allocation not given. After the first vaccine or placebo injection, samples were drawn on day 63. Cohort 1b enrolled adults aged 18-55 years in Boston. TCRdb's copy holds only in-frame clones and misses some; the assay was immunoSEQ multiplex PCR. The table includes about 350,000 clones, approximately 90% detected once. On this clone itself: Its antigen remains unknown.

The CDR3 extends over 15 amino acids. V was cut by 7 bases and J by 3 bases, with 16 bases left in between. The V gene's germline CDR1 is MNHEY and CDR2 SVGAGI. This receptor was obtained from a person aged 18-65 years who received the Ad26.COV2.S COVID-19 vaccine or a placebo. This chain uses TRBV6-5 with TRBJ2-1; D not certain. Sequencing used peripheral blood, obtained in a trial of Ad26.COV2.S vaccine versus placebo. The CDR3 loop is CASKPDILSYNEQFF. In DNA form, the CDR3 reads TGTGCCAGCAAACCCGACATCCTAAGCTACAATGAGCAGTTCTTC.